A selection of T cell receptor beta chains follows, all from one sample in a study of Graves' ophthalmopathy and Graves' hyperthyroidism. TCRdb called the multiplex PCR reads again in MiXCR, with one record for every CDR3 protein. The sample has just over 400,000 distinct CDR3 sequences, roughly 21% seen once. The source material was peripheral blood. Receptors were obtained from a woman between 18 and 29 years old with stable Graves' hyperthyroidism. Each CDR3 is given with its conserved first and last residue. Each record gives: CDR3 protein, CDR3 DNA, D gene, clone size, J gene, V gene. D genes are given only for firm matches. Rows give clone size only sometimes, using once, few, many, or a class for an expanded clone.

CASSGTNEQFF	TGTGCCAGCAGTGGCACAAATGAGCAGTTCTTC	.	many	TRBJ2-1	TRBV2
CSARRETHGLRKQETQYF	TGCAGTGCTAGAAGGGAAACCCATGGGTTGCGAAAACAAGAGACCCAGTACTTC	.	many	TRBJ2-5	TRBV20-1
CSVVASRELFF	TGCAGCGTTGTGGCCAGCCGTGAGCTGTTTTTT	.	many	TRBJ2-2	TRBV29-1
CASSSGTGGIQYF	TGTGCCAGCAGCTCCGGGACAGGTGGAATTCAGTACTTC	TRBD1	many	TRBJ2-4	TRBV7-3
CASSLVVGEQYF	TGTGCCAGCAGCTTAGTCGTTGGCGAGCAGTACTTC	.	many	TRBJ2-7	TRBV7-9
CAWVTGNSPLHF	TGTGCCTGGGTGACAGGGAATTCACCCCTCCACTTT	TRBD1	.	TRBJ1-6	TRBV30
CASSSDPSGYQQYF	TGTGCCAGCAGCTCCGACCCATCGGGGTATCAGCAGTACTTC	.	many	TRBJ2-7	TRBV11-2
CASSLRGDRDYEQYF	TGTGCCAGCAGCTTGAGAGGGGACAGGGACTACGAGCAGTACTTC	TRBD1	many	TRBJ2-7	TRBV6-1
CASSQVGRGTEAFF	TGTGCCAGCAGCCAAGTCGGCAGGGGCACTGAAGCTTTCTTT	.	many	TRBJ1-1	TRBV3-1
CASSRDGDYEQYF	TGTGCCAGCAGTCGGGACGGGGACTACGAGCAGTACTTC	.	few	TRBJ2-7	TRBV11-2
CASSPHLGDPQHF	TGTGCCAGCAGTCCTCACCTCGGGGATCCCCAGCATTTT	.	many	TRBJ1-5	TRBV25-1
CSARSAGGMWYGYTF	TGCAGTGCTAGATCAGCAGGGGGCATGTGGTATGGCTACACCTTC	TRBD1	many	TRBJ1-2	TRBV20-1
CASSFVGLGELFF	TGTGCCAGCAGCTTCGTGGGACTGGGGGAGCTGTTTTTT	.	.	TRBJ2-2	TRBV7-6
CASSPPGVSGNTIYF	TGTGCCAGCTCACCACCGGGCGTCTCTGGAAACACCATATATTTT	.	few	TRBJ1-3	TRBV18
CASSLAVQETQYF	TGTGCCAGCAGTTTAGCGGTTCAAGAGACCCAGTACTTC	.	many	TRBJ2-5	TRBV5-1
CASSLDGLPNEQYF	TGCGCCAGCAGCTTGGACGGTCTTCCTAACGAGCAGTACTTC	.	many	TRBJ2-7	TRBV5-1